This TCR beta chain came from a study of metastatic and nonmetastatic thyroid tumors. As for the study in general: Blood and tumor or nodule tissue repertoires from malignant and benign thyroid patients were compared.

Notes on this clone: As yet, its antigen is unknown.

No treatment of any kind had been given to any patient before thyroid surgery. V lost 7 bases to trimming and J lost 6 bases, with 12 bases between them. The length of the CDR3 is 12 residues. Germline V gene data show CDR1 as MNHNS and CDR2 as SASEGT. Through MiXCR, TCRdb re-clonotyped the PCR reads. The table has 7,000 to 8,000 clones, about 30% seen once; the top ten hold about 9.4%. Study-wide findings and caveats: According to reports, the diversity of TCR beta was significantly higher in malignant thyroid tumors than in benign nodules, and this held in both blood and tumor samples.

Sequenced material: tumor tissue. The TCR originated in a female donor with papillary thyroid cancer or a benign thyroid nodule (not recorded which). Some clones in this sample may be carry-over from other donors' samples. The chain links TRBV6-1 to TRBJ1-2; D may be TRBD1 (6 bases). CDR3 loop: CASTRGSDGYTF. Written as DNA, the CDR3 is TGTGCCAGCACCAGGGGCTCGGATGGCTACACCTTC.